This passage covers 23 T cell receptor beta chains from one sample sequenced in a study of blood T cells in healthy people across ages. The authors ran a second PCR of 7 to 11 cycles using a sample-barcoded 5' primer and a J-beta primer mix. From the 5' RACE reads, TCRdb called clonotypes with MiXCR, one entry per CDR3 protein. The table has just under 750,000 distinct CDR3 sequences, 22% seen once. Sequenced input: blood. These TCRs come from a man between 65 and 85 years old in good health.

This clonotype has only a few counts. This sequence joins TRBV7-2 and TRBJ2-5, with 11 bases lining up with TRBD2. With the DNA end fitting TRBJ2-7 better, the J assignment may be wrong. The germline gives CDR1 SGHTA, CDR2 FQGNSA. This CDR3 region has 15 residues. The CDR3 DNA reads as TGTGCCAGCAGCTTAGAAGGGACTAGCGGATACGAGCAGTACTTC. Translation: CASSLEGTSGYEQYF.

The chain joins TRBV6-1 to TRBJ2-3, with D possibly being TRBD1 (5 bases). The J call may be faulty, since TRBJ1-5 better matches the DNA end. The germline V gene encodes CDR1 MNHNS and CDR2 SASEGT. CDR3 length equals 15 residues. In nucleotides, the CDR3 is TGTGCCAGCGGGACTAGCGAGAGTTCCGCAGATACGCAGCATTTT. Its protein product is CASGTSESSADTQHF.

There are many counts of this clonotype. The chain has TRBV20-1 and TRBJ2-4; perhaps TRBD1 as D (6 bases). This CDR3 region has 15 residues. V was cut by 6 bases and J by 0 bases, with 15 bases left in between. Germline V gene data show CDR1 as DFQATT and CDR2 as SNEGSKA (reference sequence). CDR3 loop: CSARPGQGAKNIQYF. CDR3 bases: TGCAGTGCCAGGCCGGGACAAGGAGCCAAAAACATTCAGTACTTC.

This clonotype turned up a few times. CDR3 sequence (DNA): TGTGCCAGCAGCACAGCGGGGGGGCACAGTGAGCAGTTCTTC. It encodes CASSTAGGHSEQFF. The chain is built from TRBV7-6 and TRBJ2-1, with TRBD2 matching over 10 bases. V trimming: 5 bases; J trimming: 9 bases; junction bases outside the gene matches: 7. CDR1 is SGHVS, CDR2 FNYEAQ, per germline. The length of the CDR3 is 14 residues.

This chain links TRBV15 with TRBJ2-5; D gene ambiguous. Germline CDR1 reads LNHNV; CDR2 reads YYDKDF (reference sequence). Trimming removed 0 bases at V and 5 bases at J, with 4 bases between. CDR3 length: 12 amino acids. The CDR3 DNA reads TGTGCCACCAGCAGAGATTGGGAGACCCAGTACTTC. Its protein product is CATSRDWETQYF.

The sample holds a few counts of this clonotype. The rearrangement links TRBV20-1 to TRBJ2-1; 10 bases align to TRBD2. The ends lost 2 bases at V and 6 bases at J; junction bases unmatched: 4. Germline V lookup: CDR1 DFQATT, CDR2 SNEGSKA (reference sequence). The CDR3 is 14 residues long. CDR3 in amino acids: CSARSASGSNEQFF. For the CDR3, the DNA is TGCAGTGCTAGAAGTGCTAGCGGGAGCAATGAGCAGTTCTTC.

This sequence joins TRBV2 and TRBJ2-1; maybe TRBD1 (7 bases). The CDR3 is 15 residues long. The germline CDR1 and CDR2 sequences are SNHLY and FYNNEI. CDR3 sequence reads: CASGGGGVSYNEQFF. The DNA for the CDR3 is TGTGCTTCTGGAGGGGGCGGTGTCTCCTACAATGAGCAGTTCTTC.

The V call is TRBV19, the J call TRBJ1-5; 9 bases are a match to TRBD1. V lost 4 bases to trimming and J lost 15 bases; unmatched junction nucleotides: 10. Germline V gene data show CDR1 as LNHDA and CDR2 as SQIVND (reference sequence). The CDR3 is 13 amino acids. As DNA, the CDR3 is TGTGCCAGTAGTACCATACAGGGGGCCATCGGGCATTTT. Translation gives CASSTIQGAIGHF. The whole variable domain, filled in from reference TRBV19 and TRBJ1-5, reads DGGITQSPKYLFRKEGQNVTLSCEQNLNHDAMYWYRQDPGQGLRLIYYSQIVNDFQKGDIAEGYSVSREKKESFPLTVTSAQKNPTAFYLCASSTIQGAIGHFGDGTRLSIL.

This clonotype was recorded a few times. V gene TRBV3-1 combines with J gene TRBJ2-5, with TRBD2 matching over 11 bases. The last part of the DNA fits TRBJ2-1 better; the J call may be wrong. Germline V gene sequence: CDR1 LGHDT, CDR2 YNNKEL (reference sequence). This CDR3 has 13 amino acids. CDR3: CASLLAGAATQFF. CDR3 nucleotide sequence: TGTGCCAGCTTACTAGCGGGAGCCGCGACGCAGTTCTTC.

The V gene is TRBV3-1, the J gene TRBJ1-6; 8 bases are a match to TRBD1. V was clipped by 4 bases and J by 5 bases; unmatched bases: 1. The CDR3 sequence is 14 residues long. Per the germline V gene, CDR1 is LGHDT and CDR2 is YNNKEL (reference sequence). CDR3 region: CASSRTGNNSPLHF. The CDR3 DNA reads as TGTGCCAGCAGCCGGACAGGGAATAATTCACCCCTCCACTTT. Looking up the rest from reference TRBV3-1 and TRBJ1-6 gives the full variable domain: DTAVSQTPKYLVTQMGNDKSIKCEQNLGHDTMYWYKQDSKKFLKIMFSYNNKELIINETVPNRFSPKSPDKAHLNLHINSLELGDSAVYFCASSRTGNNSPLHFGNGTRLTVT.

The CDR3 sequence is CASSLWDRVSYEQYF. The CDR3 DNA reads as TGTGCCAGCAGTTTATGGGACAGAGTTTCCTACGAGCAGTACTTC. This rearrangement joins TRBV12-3 or TRBV12-4 to TRBJ2-5; TRBD1 agrees at 7 bases. The J call may be mistaken, given a closer DNA end match to TRBJ2-7. The CDR3 sequence is 15 residues long.

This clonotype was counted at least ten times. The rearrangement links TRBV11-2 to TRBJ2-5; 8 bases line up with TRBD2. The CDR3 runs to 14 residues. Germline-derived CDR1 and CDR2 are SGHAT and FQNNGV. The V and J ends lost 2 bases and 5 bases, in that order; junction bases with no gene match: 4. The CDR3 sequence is CASSLFSGGETQYF. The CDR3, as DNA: TGTGCCAGCAGCTTATTCTCGGGGGGGGAGACCCAGTACTTC.

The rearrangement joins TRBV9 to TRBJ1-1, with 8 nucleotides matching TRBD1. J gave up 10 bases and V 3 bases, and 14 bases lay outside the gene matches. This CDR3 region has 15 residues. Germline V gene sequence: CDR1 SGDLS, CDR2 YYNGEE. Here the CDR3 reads CASSAGDRILFGAFF. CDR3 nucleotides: TGTGCCAGCAGCGCAGGGGACAGGATCCTTTTTGGAGCTTTCTTT.

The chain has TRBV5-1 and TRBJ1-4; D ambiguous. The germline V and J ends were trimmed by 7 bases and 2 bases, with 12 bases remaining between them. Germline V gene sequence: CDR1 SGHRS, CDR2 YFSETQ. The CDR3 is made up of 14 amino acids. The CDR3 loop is CASSAGSTNEKLFF. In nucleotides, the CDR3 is TGCGCCAGCTCGGCCGGGAGCACTAATGAAAAACTGTTTTTT.

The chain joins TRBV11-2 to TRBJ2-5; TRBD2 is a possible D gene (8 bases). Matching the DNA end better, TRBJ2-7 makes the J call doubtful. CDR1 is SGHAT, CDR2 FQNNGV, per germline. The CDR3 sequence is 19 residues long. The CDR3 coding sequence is TGTGCCAGCAGCTCTAGGACAGGTGTACTAGCGGTCGATAACTACGAGCAGTACGTC. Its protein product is CASSSRTGVLAVDNYEQYV.

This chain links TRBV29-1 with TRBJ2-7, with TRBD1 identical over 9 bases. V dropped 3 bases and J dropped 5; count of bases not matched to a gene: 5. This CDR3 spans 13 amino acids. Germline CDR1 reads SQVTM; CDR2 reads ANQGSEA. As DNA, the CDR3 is TGCAGCGTTGAGGACAGGGGAAGGGACGAGCAGTACGTC. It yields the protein CSVEDRGRDEQYV.

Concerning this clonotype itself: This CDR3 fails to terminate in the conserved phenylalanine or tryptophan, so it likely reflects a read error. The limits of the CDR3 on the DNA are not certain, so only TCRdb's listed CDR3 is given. The CDR3: CASRSGTQSSQYV. This rearrangement joins TRBV21-1 to TRBJ2-1; the table's D gene call, TRBD1, was not cross checked with the DNA. TRBV21-1 is marked as a pseudogene. A total of 13 residues make up the CDR3, ends included.

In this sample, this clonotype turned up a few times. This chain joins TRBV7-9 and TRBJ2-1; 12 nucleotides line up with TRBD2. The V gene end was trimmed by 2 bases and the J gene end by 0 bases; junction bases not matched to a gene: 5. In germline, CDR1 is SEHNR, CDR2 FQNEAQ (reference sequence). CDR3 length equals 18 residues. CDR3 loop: CASSLLAGGISSYNEQFF. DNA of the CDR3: TGTGCCAGCAGCTTACTAGCGGGAGGGATTAGCTCCTACAATGAGCAGTTCTTC.

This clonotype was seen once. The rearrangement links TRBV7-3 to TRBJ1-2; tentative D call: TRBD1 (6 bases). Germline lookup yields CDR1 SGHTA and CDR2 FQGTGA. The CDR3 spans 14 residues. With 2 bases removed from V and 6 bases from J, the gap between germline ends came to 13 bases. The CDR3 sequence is CASSLGGQGHGYTF. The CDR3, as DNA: TGTGCCAGCAGCTTAGGGGGGCAGGGACATGGCTACACCTTC.

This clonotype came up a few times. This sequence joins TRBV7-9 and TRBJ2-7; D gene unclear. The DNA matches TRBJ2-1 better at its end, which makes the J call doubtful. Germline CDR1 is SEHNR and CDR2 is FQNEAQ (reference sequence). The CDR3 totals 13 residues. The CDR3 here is CASSPPVGNEQFF. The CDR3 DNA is TGTGCCAGCAGCCCTCCCGTTGGCAATGAGCAGTTCTTC.

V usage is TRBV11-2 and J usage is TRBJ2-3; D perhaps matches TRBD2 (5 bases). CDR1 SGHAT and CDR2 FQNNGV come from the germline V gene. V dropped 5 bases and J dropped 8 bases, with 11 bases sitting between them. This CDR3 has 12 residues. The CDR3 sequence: CASSPPAGTQYF. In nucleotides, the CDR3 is TGTGCCAGCAGCCCCCCCGCGGGTACGCAGTATTTT.

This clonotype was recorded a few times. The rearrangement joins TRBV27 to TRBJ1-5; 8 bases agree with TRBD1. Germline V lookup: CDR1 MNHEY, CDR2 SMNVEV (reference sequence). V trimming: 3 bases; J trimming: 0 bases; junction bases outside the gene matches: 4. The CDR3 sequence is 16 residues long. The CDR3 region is CASSFRGQNSNQPQHF. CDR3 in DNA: TGTGCCAGCAGTTTCAGGGGGCAGAATAGCAATCAGCCCCAGCATTTT.

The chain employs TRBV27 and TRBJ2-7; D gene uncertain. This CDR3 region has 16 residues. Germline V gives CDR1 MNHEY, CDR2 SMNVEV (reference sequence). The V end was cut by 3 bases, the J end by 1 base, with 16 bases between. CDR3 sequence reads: CASSFGLGRVSYEQYF. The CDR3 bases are TGTGCCAGCAGTTTCGGTTTAGGAAGAGTTTCCTACGAGCAGTACTTC.